This T cell receptor (beta chain) comes out of a study of cytomegalovirus exposure and HLA in healthy donors. The germline V gene has CDR1 SQVTM and CDR2 ANQGSEA. The CDR3 covers 15 residues. With 5 bases clipped from V and 0 bases from J, the junction kept 5 bases outside the gene matches. Study outcomes and limitations: Earlier results showed most TCR beta V segments being productive about 87% or about 30% of the time. Some V segments could not be told apart, so they were left out, TRBV6-2 and TRBV6-3 among them.

As to this clone: Antigen specificity is unknown.

Healthy bone marrow donors made up the donors. The PCR ran on 60 Vbeta and 13 Jbeta primers. The protocol was immunoSEQ multiplex PCR, while the TCRdb copy is restricted to in-frame clones and leaves out a portion. The sample has about 100,000 clones; 85% are singletons. Input material: PBMCs. This clonotype was sampled from a man aged 30-40 years in good health and CMV-seronegative. The rearrangement uses TRBV29-1 and TRBJ2-1, with 9 nucleotides matching TRBD1. CDR3 in DNA: TGCAGCGTTACAGGGGGCAAAAGCTCCTACAATGAGCAGTTCTTC. Its protein product is CSVTGGKSSYNEQFF.